These 15 T cell receptor beta chains share one sample of origin, sequenced in a study of blood T cell repertoires in COVID-19. The table came from immunoSEQ multiplex PCR; TCRdb's copy has only in-frame clones and leaves some out. The repertoire holds about 210,000 clones, with approximately 90% as singletons. Material: peripheral blood. Receptor source: a man aged 35 to 55 with acute or convalescent COVID-19.

The CDR3 coding sequence is TGTGCCACCAGTGATTACAACTACGAGCAGTACTTC. Translating gives CATSDYNYEQYF. The chain uses TRBV24-1 and TRBJ2-7; D uncertain. V was shortened by 2 bases and J by 3 bases, with 4 bases between the two germline ends. The length of the CDR3 is 12 residues. From germline, CDR1 is KGHDR and CDR2 SFDVKD.

This clone was recorded once. The CDR3 nucleotides are TGTGCCAGCAGTTTCAGGGCCGGGGAGCTGTTTTTT. It specifies CASSFRAGELFF. This sequence joins TRBV27 and TRBJ2-2, with a weak D call TRBD1 (5 bases). V was trimmed by 3 bases and J by 6 bases, leaving 5 bases between them. This CDR3 has 12 amino acids. The V gene's germline CDR1 is MNHEY and CDR2 SMNVEV (reference sequence).

This chain joins TRBV18 and TRBJ2-1; 8 bases are shared with TRBD2. This CDR3 comprises 15 residues. With V trimmed by 3 bases and J by 3 bases, 4 bases remained unmatched. Per germline, CDR1 KGHSH and CDR2 LQKENI. The CDR3 sequence: CASSPRSGGYNEQFF. CDR3 DNA: TGTGCCAGCTCACCGCGAAGCGGGGGCTACAATGAGCAGTTCTTC.

This chain connects TRBV3-1 (or the pseudogene TRBV3-2) to TRBJ2-5; D call uncertain. Germline V CDR1 and CDR2: LGHDT, YNNKEL (reference sequence). The CDR3 is 15 residues long. Trimming took off 3 bases at V and 0 bases at J, with 11 bases between the two ends. The DNA for the CDR3 is TGTGCCAGCAGCCAGCGTACAGCTTACCAAGAGACCCAGTACTTC. This codes for CASSQRTAYQETQYF.

The chain joins TRBV13 to TRBJ2-7, with 11 bases that match TRBD1. The ends lost 0 bases at V and 3 bases at J; junction bases unmatched: 4. Germline loops: CDR1 PRHDT, CDR2 FYEKMQ (reference sequence). The CDR3 is 16 residues long. The CDR3 sequence is CASSLGSGTGGYEQYF. The CDR3 DNA reads TGTGCCAGCAGCTTAGGTTCCGGGACAGGGGGCTACGAGCAGTACTTC.

This clone has more than one count but fewer than ten. The V and J genes are TRBV28 and TRBJ1-5; possible D gene TRBD1, 6 bases. With 5 bases removed from V and 6 bases from J, the gap between germline ends came to 17 bases. The germline CDR1 and CDR2 sequences are MDHEN and SYDVKM. CDR3 length: 15 amino acids. CDR3 nucleotides: TGTGCCAGCAGTACCCCGGGGGGGGCGCCTCAGCCCCAGCATTTT. Protein: CASSTPGGAPQPQHF.

The table lists this clone with a count of one. This chain connects TRBV7-9 to TRBJ2-5, with 11 nucleotides matching TRBD2. The CDR3 is 15 residues long. Germline V gives CDR1 SEHNR, CDR2 FQNEAQ (reference sequence). The V segment lost 4 bases and the J segment 5 bases; nucleotides outside the gene matches: 6. CDR3 sequence: CASSSLAGAGETQYF. CDR3 in DNA: TGTGCCAGCAGCTCACTAGCGGGGGCAGGGGAGACCCAGTACTTC.

The chain has TRBV7-9 and TRBJ1-1; 7 positions match TRBD1. Germline V lookup: CDR1 SEHNR, CDR2 FQNEAQ (reference sequence). The CDR3 is 14 amino acids. The J segment lost 7 bases and the V segment lost 10 bases, leaving 15 bases of the junction unmatched. This CDR3 reads CATTTRQGIHEAFF. CDR3 sequence (DNA): TGTGCCACCACCACCAGACAGGGCATCCATGAAGCTTTCTTT.

Here the CDR3 reads CASSPRTSGVGETQYF. CDR3 sequence (DNA): TGTGCCAGCAGCCCGAGGACTAGCGGGGTGGGAGAGACCCAGTACTTC. The chain links TRBV6-6 to TRBJ2-5; TRBD2 matches at 12 bases. CDR3 length: 16 residues. The J segment lost 4 bases and the V segment lost 6 bases, leaving 9 bases of the junction unmatched. Germline loops: CDR1 MNHNY, CDR2 SVGAGI (reference sequence).

The genes are TRBV2 and TRBJ1-2; TRBD1 aligns across 7 bases. Trimming at V came to 4 bases and at J to 5 bases, leaving 7 bases not matched to a gene. Germline V gives CDR1 SNHLY, CDR2 FYNNEI. The CDR3 consists of 14 residues. CDR3 sequence (DNA): TGTGCCAGCAGTGCACAGGGGCAAGAATATGGCTACACCTTC. It translates to CASSAQGQEYGYTF.

The chain has TRBV6-4 and TRBJ1-2; 8 nucleotides align to TRBD1. CDR1 and CDR2 (germline): MRHNA, SNTAGT. The J segment lost 4 bases and the V segment lost 0 bases, leaving 10 bases of the junction unmatched. The CDR3 consists of 17 residues. CDR3 sequence reads: CASSDSQGQVGGYGYTF. CDR3 in DNA: TGTGCCAGCAGTGACTCACAGGGACAGGTCGGGGGCTATGGCTACACCTTC.

On this clone: The same CDR3 can be traced to other DNA sequences in this sample. The J gene is TRBJ2-7, the V gene TRBV27, with D possibly TRBD1 on 6 matching bases. This CDR3 comprises 12 residues. Germline assignment: CDR1 MNHEY and CDR2 SMNVEV (reference sequence). V lost 2 bases to trimming and J lost 5 bases, with 7 bases between them. This CDR3 reads CASSLTGNEQYF. The CDR3 DNA reads TGTGCCAGCAGTTTAACAGGGAACGAGCAGTACTTC.

The genes are TRBV7-9 and TRBJ1-4; D remains ambiguous. Germline V lookup: CDR1 SEHNR, CDR2 FQNEAQ (reference sequence). CDR3 length: 11 amino acids. V was cut by 4 bases and J by 8 bases, with 5 bases left in between. Here the CDR3 DNA reads TGTGCCAGCAGCTCGGAGGAAAAACTGTTTTTT. Translation: CASSSEEKLFF.

About this clone itself: This specimen includes other DNA sequences encoding the same CDR3. The V gene is TRBV5-1, the J gene TRBJ2-3, with TRBD2 identical over 8 bases. CDR1 and CDR2 from the germline V gene are SGHRS and YFSETQ. Germline trimming cut 2 bases from V and 3 bases from J; bases unmatched to any gene: 5. This CDR3 spans 15 amino acids. The CDR3 loop reads CASSLVLAETDTQYF. The CDR3 DNA sequence: TGCGCCAGCAGCTTAGTACTAGCGGAGACAGATACGCAGTATTTT. Variable domain in full (rest from reference TRBV5-1 and TRBJ2-3): KAGVTQTPRYLIKTRGQQVTLSCSPISGHRSVSWYQQTPGQGLQFLFEYFSETQRNKGNFPGRFSGRQFSNSRSEMNVSTLELGDSALYLCASSLVLAETDTQYFGPGTRLTVL.

V gene TRBV5-1 combines with J gene TRBJ1-1, with 9 nucleotides matching TRBD1. The CDR3 runs 19 residues. V was clipped by 1 base and J by 1 base; unmatched bases: 14. The V gene's germline CDR1 is SGHRS and CDR2 YFSETQ. The CDR3 bases are TGCGCCAGCAGCTTGAGGCGCTTTCTCGGACAGGGGAGGAACACTGAAGCTTTCTTT. Translation: CASSLRRFLGQGRNTEAFF. Full variable domain (outside the CDR3, taken from reference TRBV5-1 and TRBJ1-1): KAGVTQTPRYLIKTRGQQVTLSCSPISGHRSVSWYQQTPGQGLQFLFEYFSETQRNKGNFPGRFSGRQFSNSRSEMNVSTLELGDSALYLCASSLRRFLGQGRNTEAFFGQGTRLTVV.